The text below deals with one T cell receptor (beta chain). Its antigen is unknown. The data originate from a study of identical twins. Study-wide points: With abundant cord blood beta clonotypes, insertions were fewer; memory repertoires showed no such pattern. Because invariant MAIT and iNKT cells could be present, zero-insertion analyses could be partly confounded. Alpha sequences that were out-of-frame and twin-shared showed an excess of low generation probability.

V was pared by 0 bases and J by 4 bases, with 1 base of the junction left unmatched. This CDR3 has 14 amino acids. The germline V gene has CDR1 DFQATT and CDR2 SNEGSKA (reference sequence). TCRdb re-derived calls from the 5' RACE reads in MiXCR, one entry per CDR3 protein. The table shows 200,000 to 300,000 distinct CDR3 sequences, with approximately 7% occurring only once. The same specimen was also included in a second study, on yellow fever vaccine responses in identical twins. That work states: Each twin's T cell response to the vaccine was reported to look partly convergent and partly personalized.

This receptor was identified in a woman between 18 and 29 years old in good health. The material sequenced was memory (CD45RO+) T cells sorted from blood. This chain connects TRBV20-1 to TRBJ2-1; TRBD2 agrees at 9 bases. For the CDR3, the DNA is TGCAGTGCTAGAGATAGCGGGAGTTACAATGAGCAGTTCTTC. Amino acids: CSARDSGSYNEQFF.